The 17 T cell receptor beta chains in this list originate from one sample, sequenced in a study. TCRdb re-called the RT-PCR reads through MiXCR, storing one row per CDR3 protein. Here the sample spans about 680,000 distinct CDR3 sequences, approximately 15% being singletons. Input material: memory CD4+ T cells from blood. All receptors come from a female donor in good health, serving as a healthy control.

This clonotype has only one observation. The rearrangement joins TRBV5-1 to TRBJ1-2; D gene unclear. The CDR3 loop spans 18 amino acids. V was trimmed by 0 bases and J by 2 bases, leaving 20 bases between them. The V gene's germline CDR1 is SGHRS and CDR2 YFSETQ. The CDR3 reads CASSLGRQQSPLNYGYTF. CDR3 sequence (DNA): TGCGCCAGCAGCTTGGGACGGCAGCAAAGTCCCCTCAACTATGGCTACACCTTC.

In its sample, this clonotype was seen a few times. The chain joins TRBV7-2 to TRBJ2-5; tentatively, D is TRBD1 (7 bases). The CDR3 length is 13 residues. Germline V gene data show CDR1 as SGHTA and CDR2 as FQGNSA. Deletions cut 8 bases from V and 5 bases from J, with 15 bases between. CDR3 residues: CASGRGVEETQYF. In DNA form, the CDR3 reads TGTGCCAGCGGCAGGGGGGTAGAGGAGACCCAGTACTTC.

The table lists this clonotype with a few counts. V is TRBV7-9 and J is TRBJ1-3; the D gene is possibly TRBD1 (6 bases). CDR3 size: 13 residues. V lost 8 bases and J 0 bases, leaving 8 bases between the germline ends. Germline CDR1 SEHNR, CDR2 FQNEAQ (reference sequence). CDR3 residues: CASLGGSGNTIYF. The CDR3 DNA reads TGTGCCAGCCTAGGGGGCTCTGGAAACACCATATATTTT.

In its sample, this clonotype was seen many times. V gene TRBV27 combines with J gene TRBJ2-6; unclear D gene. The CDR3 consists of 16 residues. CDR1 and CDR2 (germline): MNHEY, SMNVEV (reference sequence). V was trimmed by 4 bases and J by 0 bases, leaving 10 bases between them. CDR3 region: CASSSYVSSGANVLTF. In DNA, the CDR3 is TGTGCCAGCAGTTCATATGTGTCCTCTGGGGCCAACGTCCTGACTTTC.

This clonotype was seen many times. CDR3 coding DNA: TGTGCCAGCAGGGGGGGGACAGGTGATACCGGGGAGCTGTTTTTT. Encoded protein: CASRGGTGDTGELFF. V is TRBV6-5 and J is TRBJ2-2; perhaps TRBD1 as D (8 bases). Germline values: CDR1 MNHEY, CDR2 SVGAGI. CDR3 length equals 15 residues. The ends were cut back, 6 bases at V and 5 bases at J, with 16 bases in the middle.

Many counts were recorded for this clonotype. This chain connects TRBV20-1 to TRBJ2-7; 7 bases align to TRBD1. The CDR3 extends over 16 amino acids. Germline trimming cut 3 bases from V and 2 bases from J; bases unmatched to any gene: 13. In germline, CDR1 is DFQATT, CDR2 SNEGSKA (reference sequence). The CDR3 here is CSASTPLRQGTYEQYF. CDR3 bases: TGCAGTGCTAGTACTCCGCTGAGACAGGGTACCTACGAGCAGTACTTC.

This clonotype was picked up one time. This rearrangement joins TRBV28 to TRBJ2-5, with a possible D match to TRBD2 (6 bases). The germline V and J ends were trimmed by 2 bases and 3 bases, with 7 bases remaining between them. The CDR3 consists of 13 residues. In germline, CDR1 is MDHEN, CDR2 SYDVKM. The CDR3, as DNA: TGTGCCAGCAGTTTAAGGGAGGAAGAGACCCAGTACTTC. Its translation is CASSLREEETQYF.

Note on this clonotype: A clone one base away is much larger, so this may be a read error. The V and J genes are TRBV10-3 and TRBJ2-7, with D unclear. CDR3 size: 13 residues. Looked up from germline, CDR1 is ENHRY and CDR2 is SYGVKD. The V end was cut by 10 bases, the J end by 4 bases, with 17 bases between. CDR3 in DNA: TGTGCCAGCTCGGTACAGAGAGAATACGAGCAGTACTTC. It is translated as CASSVQREYEQYF.

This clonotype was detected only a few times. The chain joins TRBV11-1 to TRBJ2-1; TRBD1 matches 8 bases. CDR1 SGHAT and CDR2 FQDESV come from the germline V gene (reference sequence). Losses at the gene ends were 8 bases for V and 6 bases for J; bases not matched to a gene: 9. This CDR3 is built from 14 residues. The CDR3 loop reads CASAKQGGVNEQFF. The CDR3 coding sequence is TGTGCCAGCGCTAAACAGGGGGGAGTCAATGAGCAGTTCTTC.

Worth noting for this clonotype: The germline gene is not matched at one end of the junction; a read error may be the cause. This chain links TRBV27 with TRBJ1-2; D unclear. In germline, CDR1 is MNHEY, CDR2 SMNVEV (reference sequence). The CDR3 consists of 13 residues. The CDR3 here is CASSLTSAGGYTF. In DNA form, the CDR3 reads TGTGCTAGCAGTTTGACCTCAGCGGGTGGCTACACCTTC.

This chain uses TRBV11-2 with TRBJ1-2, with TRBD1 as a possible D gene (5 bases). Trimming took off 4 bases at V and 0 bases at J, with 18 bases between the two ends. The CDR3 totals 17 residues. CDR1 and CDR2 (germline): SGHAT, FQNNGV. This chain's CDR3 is CASSSPRQGTANYGYTF. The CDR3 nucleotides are TGTGCCAGCAGCTCCCCCCGGCAGGGTACGGCTAACTATGGCTACACCTTC.

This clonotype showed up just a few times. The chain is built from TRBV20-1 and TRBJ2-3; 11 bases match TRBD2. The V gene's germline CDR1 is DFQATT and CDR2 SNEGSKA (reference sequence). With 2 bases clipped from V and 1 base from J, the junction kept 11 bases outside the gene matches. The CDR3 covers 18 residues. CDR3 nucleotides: TGCAGTGCTAGATTAGGGGCTAGCGGGGGGTCGGGCACAGATACGCAGTATTTT. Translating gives CSARLGASGGSGTDTQYF.

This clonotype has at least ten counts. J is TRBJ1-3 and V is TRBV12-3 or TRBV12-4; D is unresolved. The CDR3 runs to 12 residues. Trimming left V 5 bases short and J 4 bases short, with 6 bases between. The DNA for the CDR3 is TGTGCCAGCAGTCTGAACGGAAACACCATATATTTT. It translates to CASSLNGNTIYF.

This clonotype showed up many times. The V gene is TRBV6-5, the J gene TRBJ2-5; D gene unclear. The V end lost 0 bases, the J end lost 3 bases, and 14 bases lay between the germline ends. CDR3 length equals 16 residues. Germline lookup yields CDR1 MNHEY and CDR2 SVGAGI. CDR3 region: CASSYSSYLDKETQYF. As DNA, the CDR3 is TGTGCCAGCAGTTACTCGTCTTATCTAGATAAAGAGACCCAGTACTTC.

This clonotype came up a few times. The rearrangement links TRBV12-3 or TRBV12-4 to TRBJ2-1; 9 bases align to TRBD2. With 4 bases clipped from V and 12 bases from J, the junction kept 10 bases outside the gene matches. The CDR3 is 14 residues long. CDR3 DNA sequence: TGTGCCAGCAGTTCTGACTATAGCGGGGGCGTGCAGTTCTTC. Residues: CASSSDYSGGVQFF.

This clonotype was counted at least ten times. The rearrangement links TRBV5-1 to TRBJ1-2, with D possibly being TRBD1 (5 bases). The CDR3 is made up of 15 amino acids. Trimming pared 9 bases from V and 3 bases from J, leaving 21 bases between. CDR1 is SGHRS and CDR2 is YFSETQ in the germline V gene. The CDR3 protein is CATSKTGGNDYGYTF. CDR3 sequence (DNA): TGCGCCACTTCGAAGACCGGGGGGAATGACTATGGCTACACCTTC.

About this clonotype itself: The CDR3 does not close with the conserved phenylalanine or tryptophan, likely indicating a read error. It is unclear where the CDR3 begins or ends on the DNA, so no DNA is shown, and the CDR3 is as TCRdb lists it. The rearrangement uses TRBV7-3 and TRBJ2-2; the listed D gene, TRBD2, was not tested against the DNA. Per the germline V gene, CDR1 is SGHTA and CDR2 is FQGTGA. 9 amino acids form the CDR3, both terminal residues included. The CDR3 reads CASSLGSVA.